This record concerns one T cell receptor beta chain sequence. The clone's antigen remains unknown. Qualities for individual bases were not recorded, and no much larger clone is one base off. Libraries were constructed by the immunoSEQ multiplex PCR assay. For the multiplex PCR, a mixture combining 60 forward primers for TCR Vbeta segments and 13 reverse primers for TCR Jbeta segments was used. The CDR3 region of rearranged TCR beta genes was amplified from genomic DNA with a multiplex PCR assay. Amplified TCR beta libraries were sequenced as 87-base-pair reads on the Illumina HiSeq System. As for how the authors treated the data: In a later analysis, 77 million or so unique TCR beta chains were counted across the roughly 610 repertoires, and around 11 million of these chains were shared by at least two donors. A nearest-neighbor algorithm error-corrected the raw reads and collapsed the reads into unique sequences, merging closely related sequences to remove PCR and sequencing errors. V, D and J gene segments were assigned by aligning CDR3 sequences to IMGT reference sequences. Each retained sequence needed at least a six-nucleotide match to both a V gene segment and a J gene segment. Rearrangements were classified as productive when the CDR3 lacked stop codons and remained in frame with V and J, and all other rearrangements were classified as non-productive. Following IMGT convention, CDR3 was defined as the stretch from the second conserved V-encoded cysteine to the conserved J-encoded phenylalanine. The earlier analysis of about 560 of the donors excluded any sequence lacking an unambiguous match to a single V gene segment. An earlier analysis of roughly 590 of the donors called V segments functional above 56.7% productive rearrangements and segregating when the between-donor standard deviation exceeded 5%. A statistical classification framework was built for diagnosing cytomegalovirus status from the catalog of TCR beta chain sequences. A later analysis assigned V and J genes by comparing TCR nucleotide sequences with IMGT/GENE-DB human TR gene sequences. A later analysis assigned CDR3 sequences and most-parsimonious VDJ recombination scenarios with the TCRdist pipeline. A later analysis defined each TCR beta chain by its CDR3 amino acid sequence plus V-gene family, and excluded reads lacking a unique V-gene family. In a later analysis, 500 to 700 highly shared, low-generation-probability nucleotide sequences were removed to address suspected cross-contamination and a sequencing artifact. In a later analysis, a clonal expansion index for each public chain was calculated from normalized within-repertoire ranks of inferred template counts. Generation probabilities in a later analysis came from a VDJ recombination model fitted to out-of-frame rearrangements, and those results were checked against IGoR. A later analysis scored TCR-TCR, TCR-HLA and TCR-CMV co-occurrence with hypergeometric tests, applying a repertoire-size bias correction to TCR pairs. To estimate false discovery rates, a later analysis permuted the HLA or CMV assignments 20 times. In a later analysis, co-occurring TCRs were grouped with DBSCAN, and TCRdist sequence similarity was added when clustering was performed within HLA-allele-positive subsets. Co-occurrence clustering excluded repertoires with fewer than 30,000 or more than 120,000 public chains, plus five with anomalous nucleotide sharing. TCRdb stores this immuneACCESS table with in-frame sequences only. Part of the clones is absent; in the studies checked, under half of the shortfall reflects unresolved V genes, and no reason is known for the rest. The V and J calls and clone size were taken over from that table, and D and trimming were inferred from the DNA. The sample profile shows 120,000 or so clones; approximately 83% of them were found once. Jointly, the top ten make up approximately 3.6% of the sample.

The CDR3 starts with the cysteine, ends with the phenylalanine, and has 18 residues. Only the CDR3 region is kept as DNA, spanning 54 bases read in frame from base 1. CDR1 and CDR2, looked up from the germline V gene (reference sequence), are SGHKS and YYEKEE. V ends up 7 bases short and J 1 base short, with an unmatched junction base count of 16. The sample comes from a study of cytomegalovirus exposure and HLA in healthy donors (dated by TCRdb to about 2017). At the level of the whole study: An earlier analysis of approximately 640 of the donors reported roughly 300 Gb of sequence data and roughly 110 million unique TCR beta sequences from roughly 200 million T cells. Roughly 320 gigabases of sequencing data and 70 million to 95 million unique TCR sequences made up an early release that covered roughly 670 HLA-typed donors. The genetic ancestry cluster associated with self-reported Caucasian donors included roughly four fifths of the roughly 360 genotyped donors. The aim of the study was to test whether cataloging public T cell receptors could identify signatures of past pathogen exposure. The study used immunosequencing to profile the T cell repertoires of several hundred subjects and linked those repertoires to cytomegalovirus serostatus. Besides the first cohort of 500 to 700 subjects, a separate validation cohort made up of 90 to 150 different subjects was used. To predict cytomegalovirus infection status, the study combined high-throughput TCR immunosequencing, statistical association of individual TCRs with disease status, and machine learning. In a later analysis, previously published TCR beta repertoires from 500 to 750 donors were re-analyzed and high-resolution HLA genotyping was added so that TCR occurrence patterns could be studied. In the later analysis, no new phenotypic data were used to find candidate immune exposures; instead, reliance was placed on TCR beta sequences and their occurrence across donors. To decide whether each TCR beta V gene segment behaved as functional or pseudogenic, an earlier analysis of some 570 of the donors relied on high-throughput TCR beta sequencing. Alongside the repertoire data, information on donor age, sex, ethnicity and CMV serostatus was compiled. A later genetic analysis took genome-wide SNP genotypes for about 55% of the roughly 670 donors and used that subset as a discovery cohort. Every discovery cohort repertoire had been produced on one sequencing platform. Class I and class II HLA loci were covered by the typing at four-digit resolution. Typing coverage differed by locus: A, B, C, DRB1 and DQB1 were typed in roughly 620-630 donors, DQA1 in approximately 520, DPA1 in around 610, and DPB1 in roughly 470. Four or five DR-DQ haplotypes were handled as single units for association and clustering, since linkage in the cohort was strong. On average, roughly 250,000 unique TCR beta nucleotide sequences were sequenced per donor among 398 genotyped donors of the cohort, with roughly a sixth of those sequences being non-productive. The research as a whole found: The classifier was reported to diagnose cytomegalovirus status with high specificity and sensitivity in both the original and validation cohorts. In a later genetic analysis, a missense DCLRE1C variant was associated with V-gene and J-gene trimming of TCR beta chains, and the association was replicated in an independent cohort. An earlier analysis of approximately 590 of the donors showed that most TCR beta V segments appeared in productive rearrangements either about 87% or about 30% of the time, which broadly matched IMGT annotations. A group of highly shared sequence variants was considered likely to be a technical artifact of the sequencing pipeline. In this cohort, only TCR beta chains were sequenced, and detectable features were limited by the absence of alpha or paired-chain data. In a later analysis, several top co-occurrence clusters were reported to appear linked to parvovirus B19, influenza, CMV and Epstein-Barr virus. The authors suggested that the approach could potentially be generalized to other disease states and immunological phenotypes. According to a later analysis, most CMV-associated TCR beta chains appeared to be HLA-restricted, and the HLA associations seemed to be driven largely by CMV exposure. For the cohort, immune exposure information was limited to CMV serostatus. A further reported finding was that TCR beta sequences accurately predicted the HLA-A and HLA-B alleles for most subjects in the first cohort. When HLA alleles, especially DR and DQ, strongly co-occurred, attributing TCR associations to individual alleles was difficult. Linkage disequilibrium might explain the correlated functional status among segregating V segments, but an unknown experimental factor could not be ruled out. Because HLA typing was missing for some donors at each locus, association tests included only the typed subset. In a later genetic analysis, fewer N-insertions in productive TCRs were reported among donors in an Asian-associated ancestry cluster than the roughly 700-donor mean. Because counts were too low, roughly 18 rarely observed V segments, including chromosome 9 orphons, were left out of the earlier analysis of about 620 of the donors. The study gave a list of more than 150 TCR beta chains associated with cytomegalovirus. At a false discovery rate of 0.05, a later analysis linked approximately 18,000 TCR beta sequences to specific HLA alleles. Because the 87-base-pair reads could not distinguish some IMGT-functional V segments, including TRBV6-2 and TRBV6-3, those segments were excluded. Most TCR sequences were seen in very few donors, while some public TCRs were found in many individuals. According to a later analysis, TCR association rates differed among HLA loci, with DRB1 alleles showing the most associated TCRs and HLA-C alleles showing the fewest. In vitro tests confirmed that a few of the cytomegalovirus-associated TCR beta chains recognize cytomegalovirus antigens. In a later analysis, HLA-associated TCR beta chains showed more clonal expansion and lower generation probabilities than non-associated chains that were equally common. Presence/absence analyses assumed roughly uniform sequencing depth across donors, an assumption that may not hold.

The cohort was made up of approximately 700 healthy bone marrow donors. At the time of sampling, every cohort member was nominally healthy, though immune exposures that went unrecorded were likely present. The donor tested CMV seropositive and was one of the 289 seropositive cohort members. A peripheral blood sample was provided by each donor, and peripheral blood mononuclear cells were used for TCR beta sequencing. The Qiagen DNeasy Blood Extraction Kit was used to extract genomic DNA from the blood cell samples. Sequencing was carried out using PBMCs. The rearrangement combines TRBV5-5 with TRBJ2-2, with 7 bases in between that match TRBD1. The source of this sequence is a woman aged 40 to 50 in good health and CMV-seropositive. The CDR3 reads CASVSLQGDSKNTGELFF. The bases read TGTGCCAGCGTAAGTCTCCAAGGGGACAGTAAGAACACCGGGGAGCTGTTTTTT.